This T cell receptor beta chain was captured by sequencing in a study of blood T cell repertoires in COVID-19. As for the study in general: In each case, the material was cDNA or gDNA derived from T cells, B-cell-depleted T cells, or PBMCs.

The CDR3 runs to 11 residues. V lost 5 bases, J lost 12 bases, and 11 bases lay in between. Original methodology: Nucleated cell counts were estimated from reference gene primer amplification. TCRdb keeps only in-frame clones here, not all; method: immunoSEQ multiplex PCR. V, J and clone size are those of that table, while D and trimming were read from the DNA. In the table there are 60,000 to 75,000 clones, over 70% of which are singletons. The sequencing sample was made of peripheral blood. This TCR derives from a man over 45 with active COVID-19. V is TRBV12-3 or TRBV12-4 and J is TRBJ2-1, with D tentatively TRBD2 (7 bases). The CDR3 DNA reads TGTGCCAGCAGTCGTAGGGGGGGGCAGTTCTTC. It translates to CASSRRGGQFF.